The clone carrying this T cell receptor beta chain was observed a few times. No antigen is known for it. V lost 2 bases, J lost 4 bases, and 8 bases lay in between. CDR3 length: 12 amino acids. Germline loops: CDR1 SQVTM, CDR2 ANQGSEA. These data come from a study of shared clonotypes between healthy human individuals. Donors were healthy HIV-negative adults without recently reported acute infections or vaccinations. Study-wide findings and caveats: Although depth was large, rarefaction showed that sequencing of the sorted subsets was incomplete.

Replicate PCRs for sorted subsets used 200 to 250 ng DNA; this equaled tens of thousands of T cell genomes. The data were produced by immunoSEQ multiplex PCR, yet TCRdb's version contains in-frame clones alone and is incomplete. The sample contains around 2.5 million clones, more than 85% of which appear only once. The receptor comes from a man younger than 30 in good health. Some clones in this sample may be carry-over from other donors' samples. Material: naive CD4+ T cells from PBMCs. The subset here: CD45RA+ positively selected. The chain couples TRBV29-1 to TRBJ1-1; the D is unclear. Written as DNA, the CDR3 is TGCAGCGTTGAACGACGGAGCACTGAAGCTTTCTTT. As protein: CSVERRSTEAFF. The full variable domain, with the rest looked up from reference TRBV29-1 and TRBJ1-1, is SAVISQKPSRDICQRGTSLTIQCQVDSQVTMMFWYRQQPGQSLTLIATANQGSEATYESGFVIDKFPISRPNLTFSTLTVSNMSPEDSSIYLCSVERRSTEAFFGQGTRLTVV.